This T cell receptor beta chain was sequenced in a study of identical twins. Study results and limitations: Alpha sequences that were out-of-frame and twin-shared showed an excess of low generation probability. Where beta out-of-frame sequences were concerned, excess twin sharing was weaker.

Germline V CDR1 and CDR2: SSHAT, FNYEAQ (reference sequence). V gave up 4 bases and J gave up 10 bases; unmatched junction bases: 10. CDR3 size: 14 residues. A single record per CDR3 protein comes from TCRdb applying MiXCR to the 5' RACE reads. The table includes roughly 690,000 distinct CDR3 sequences, 21% detected once. Comments on this clonotype: Its antigen remains unidentified.

The sample was also reused in another study, on T cells expressing NK-cell markers. From that study: The TCR beta repertoires were obtained from sorted CD3+CD56+NKG2C+, CD3+CD56+NKG2C- and CD3+CD56-NKG2C+ T cells.

Sequencing input: PBMCs. The clonotype originates from a woman between 18 and 30 years old in good health. V usage is TRBV7-7 and J usage is TRBJ1-1; 9 bases agree with TRBD1. The CDR3, as DNA: TGTGCCAGCAGCTCCGATCCGGGACAGGGACCAGCTTTCTTT. This gives the protein CASSSDPGQGPAFF.